The 32 T cell receptor beta chains reported below all come from one sample, sequenced in a study of blood T cell repertoires in COVID-19. Libraries were prepared by immunoSEQ multiplex PCR; TCRdb keeps only in-frame clonotypes and omits some of them. Among about 69,000 clones listed, around 86% were seen once. Material for sequencing was peripheral blood. The receptors derive from a middle-aged man with COVID-19, enrolled during active disease.

This clone was detected once. The V call is TRBV5-1, the J call TRBJ1-6; TRBD1 aligns across 7 bases. The germline V gene encodes CDR1 SGHRS and CDR2 YFSETQ. This CDR3 is 17 amino acids long. The V segment lost 4 bases and the J segment 5 bases; nucleotides outside the gene matches: 12. The CDR3 sequence is CASSPVFRGKNNSPLHF. Written as DNA, the CDR3 is TGCGCCAGCAGCCCCGTTTTCAGGGGGAAAAATAATTCACCCCTCCACTTT.

This CDR3 is CASSLNGGPTEAFF. DNA of the CDR3: TGTGCCAGCAGCTTAAACGGGGGGCCCACTGAAGCTTTCTTT. This sequence joins TRBV7-3 and TRBJ1-1; D is perhaps TRBD1 (6 bases). Germline lookup yields CDR1 SGHTA and CDR2 FQGTGA. With 1 base removed from V and 4 bases from J, the gap between germline ends came to 10 bases. This CDR3 has 14 residues.

This clone occurred once. One end of the junction fails to match germline, which may point to a read error. The chain couples TRBV12-3 or TRBV12-4 to TRBJ2-7, with D possibly being TRBD2 (6 bases). The CDR3 spans 12 residues. CDR3 in amino acids: CATSRGLYEQYF. CDR3 DNA sequence: TGTGCCACCAGTAGAGGACTATACGAGCAGTACTTC.

As DNA, the CDR3 is TGTGCCTCTGGTGGGGGCAATTCACCCCTCCACTTT. This gives the protein CASGGGNSPLHF. The V call is TRBV7-8, the J call TRBJ1-6, with TRBD1 as a possible D gene (6 bases). The V gene's germline CDR1 is SGHVS and CDR2 FQNEAQ. The CDR3 length is 12 residues. The germline V and J ends were trimmed by 11 bases and 7 bases, with 12 bases remaining between them.

The chain links TRBV5-1 to TRBJ1-2, with TRBD1 matching 8 bases. Germline-derived CDR1 and CDR2 are SGHRS and YFSETQ. CDR3 length equals 14 residues. Losses at the gene ends were 5 bases for V and 5 bases for J; bases not matched to a gene: 8. CDR3 residues: CASSFGQGIYGYTF. CDR3 sequence (DNA): TGCGCCAGCAGTTTTGGACAGGGAATTTATGGCTACACCTTC.

This chain connects TRBV13 to TRBJ2-7; 8 bases fit TRBD1. CDR1 PRHDT and CDR2 FYEKMQ come from the germline V gene (reference sequence). Trimming cost V 0 bases and J 0 bases; bases outside gene matches: 13. The CDR3 is made up of 19 amino acids. CDR3 DNA sequence: TGTGCCAGCAGCTTAGGCCTCGGGCAGGGGGCGAGGAGCTCCTACGAGCAGTACTTC. Translated: CASSLGLGQGARSSYEQYF.

The chain has TRBV6-2 or TRBV6-3 and TRBJ2-2; D may be TRBD2 (5 bases). This CDR3 region has 14 residues. V lost 2 bases, J lost 7 bases, and 11 bases lay in between. The V gene's germline CDR1 is MNHEY and CDR2 SVGEGT. In DNA, the CDR3 is TGTGCCAGCAGTTACGCTAGCCCGGGCGGGGAGCTGTTTTTT. It yields the protein CASSYASPGGELFF.

CDR3 sequence reads: CASRQGMTGELFF. The CDR3, as DNA: TGTGCCAGTAGACAGGGAATGACCGGGGAGCTGTTTTTT. This chain links TRBV6-5 with TRBJ2-2; 7 bases line up with TRBD1. This CDR3 comprises 13 residues. The V segment lost 9 bases and the J segment 5 bases; nucleotides outside the gene matches: 6. The germline CDR1 and CDR2 sequences are MNHEY and SVGAGI.

The table lists this clone with a few counts. The chain recombines TRBV7-2 with TRBJ1-2; 11 bases align to TRBD1. CDR1 is SGHTA, CDR2 FQGNSA, per germline. The CDR3 length is 16 residues. V lost 5 bases and J lost 2; bases outside the gene matches: 7. Here the CDR3 reads CASSPRTGGHNYGYTF. The DNA for the CDR3 is TGTGCCAGCAGCCCCCGGACAGGGGGCCACAACTATGGCTACACCTTC. Based on the CDR3 plus reference TRBV7-2 and TRBJ1-2, the full variable domain is GAGVSQSPSNKVTEKGKDVELRCDPISGHTALYWYRQSLGQGLEFLIYFQGNSAPDKSGLPSDRFSAERTGGSVSTLTIQRTQQEDSAVYLCASSPRTGGHNYGYTFGSGTRLTVV.

The chain combines TRBV10-1 with TRBJ2-1; 10 bases map to TRBD2. V shed 4 bases, J shed 4 bases, and the junction held 10 bases outside the gene matches. Germline CDR1 is WNHNN and CDR2 is SYGVQD (reference sequence). The CDR3 has 17 residues. CDR3: CASSVLPSGGEYNEQFF. DNA of the CDR3: TGCGCCAGCAGTGTCCTACCCAGCGGGGGGGAATACAATGAGCAGTTCTTC.

The chain recombines TRBV10-3 with TRBJ2-3; 8 nucleotides align to TRBD2. After removal of 9 bases from V and 1 base from J, the junction contained 9 bases not matched to a gene. CDR1 and CDR2 from the germline V gene are ENHRY and SYGVKD. CDR3 size: 15 residues. The CDR3, as DNA: TGTGCCATACGCCCCCGGGGGGGTCGCACAGATACGCAGTATTTT. Translating gives CAIRPRGGRTDTQYF.

The CDR3 region is CASSAPGEGSNQPQHF. The CDR3, as DNA: TGTGCCAGTAGTGCCCCAGGGGAGGGAAGCAATCAGCCCCAGCATTTT. The V gene is TRBV19, the J gene TRBJ1-5; possibly TRBD1 for D (6 bases). The CDR3 runs 16 residues. The V gene lost 5 bases and the J gene lost 1 base, with 15 bases spanning the gap. The germline CDR1 and CDR2 sequences are LNHDA and SQIVND (reference sequence).

This sequence joins TRBV6-5 and TRBJ2-1; 7 nucleotides agree with TRBD1. After removal of 2 bases from V and 8 bases from J, the junction contained 12 bases not matched to a gene. Looked up from germline, CDR1 is MNHEY and CDR2 is SVGAGI. This CDR3 is built from 16 residues. Written as DNA, the CDR3 is TGTGCCAGCAGTTACGGCCAGGGGGTCTCATCGGATGAGCAGTTCTTC. This sequence encodes CASSYGQGVSSDEQFF.

The chain uses TRBV30 and TRBJ1-6; 8 nucleotides align to TRBD1. Germline lookup yields CDR1 GTSNPN and CDR2 SVGIG (reference sequence). V was pared by 4 bases and J by 10 bases, with 9 bases of the junction left unmatched. The CDR3 is 14 residues long. The CDR3 reads CAWTPGQGHSPLHF. CDR3 bases: TGTGCCTGGACGCCCGGACAGGGCCACTCACCCCTCCACTTT.

This sequence joins TRBV5-4 and TRBJ2-5, with D maybe TRBD1 (5 bases). The CDR3 spans 14 residues. CDR1 and CDR2 from the germline V gene are SGHNT and YYREEE (reference sequence). Trimming left V 1 base short and J 4 bases short, with 11 bases between. CDR3 residues: CASSLWGVGETQYF. CDR3 nucleotide sequence: TGTGCCAGCAGCTTGTGGGGCGTCGGAGAGACCCAGTACTTC.

The chain is built from TRBV14 and TRBJ2-2, with a tentative D call TRBD2 (6 bases). V lost 6 bases and J lost 6, with 17 bases in between. Germline V gene data show CDR1 as SGHDN and CDR2 as FVKESK. This CDR3 contains 15 residues. CDR3 loop: CASSRLVVSAGELFF. In DNA, the CDR3 is TGTGCCAGCAGTCGACTAGTAGTAAGCGCCGGGGAGCTGTTTTTT.

The chain carries TRBV5-1 and TRBJ2-3, with D perhaps TRBD1 (7 bases). The V gene's germline CDR1 is SGHRS and CDR2 YFSETQ. This CDR3 region has 14 residues. V lost 4 bases and J 6 bases, leaving 15 bases between the germline ends. The CDR3 region has the DNA TGCGCCAGCAGCCCCCAGGGGGGTGGGGATACGCAGTATTTT. Amino acid sequence: CASSPQGGGDTQYF. The full variable domain, with the rest looked up from reference TRBV5-1 and TRBJ2-3, is KAGVTQTPRYLIKTRGQQVTLSCSPISGHRSVSWYQQTPGQGLQFLFEYFSETQRNKGNFPGRFSGRQFSNSRSEMNVSTLELGDSALYLCASSPQGGGDTQYFGPGTRLTVL.

The genes are TRBV3-1 (or the pseudogene TRBV3-2) and TRBJ2-1; the D gene is possibly TRBD1 (5 bases). This CDR3 is built from 13 residues. CDR1 and CDR2 (germline): LGHDT, YNNKEL (reference sequence). V lost 4 bases to trimming and J lost 5 bases, with 9 bases between them. The CDR3 sequence is CASSPREDNEQFF. The CDR3 nucleotides are TGTGCCAGCAGCCCCAGGGAAGACAATGAGCAGTTCTTC.

The table lists this clone with a few counts. This sequence joins TRBV6-5 and TRBJ1-6; 7 positions match TRBD1. The V and J ends lost 4 bases and 7 bases, in that order; junction bases with no gene match: 10. The germline CDR1 and CDR2 sequences are MNHEY and SVGAGI. CDR3 length: 16 residues. The CDR3 loop reads CASSSRVGQANSPLHF. In DNA form, the CDR3 reads TGTGCCAGCAGTTCACGGGTAGGACAGGCGAATTCACCCCTCCACTTT.

V usage is TRBV19 and J usage is TRBJ1-5; tentatively, D is TRBD1 (5 bases). The CDR3 consists of 14 residues. The germline V and J ends were trimmed by 6 bases and 4 bases, with 13 bases remaining between them. Per the germline V gene, CDR1 is LNHDA and CDR2 is SQIVND (reference sequence). CDR3 nucleotide sequence: TGTGCCAGTAGCATCCCGACAGTGAATCAGCCCCAGCATTTT. This gives the protein CASSIPTVNQPQHF.

This sequence joins TRBV10-3 and TRBJ1-2; a possible D gene is TRBD1 (5 bases). Germline CDR1 is ENHRY and CDR2 is SYGVKD. This CDR3 has 15 amino acids. V was shortened by 11 bases and J by 2 bases, with 21 bases between the two germline ends. CDR3 DNA: TGTGCCTCTCGAAAGGGGCTGTTTGTGAACTATGGCTACACCTTC. Amino acids: CASRKGLFVNYGYTF.

The gene calls are TRBV5-4 and TRBJ1-2; 7 nucleotides line up with TRBD1. CDR3 length equals 13 residues. Germline V gene sequence: CDR1 SGHNT, CDR2 YYREEE (reference sequence). The junction had 4 bases not matched to a gene; V was cut back by 0 bases and J by 8 bases. The CDR3, as DNA: TGTGCCAGCAGCTTGGTAGGGGGCTACGGCTACACCTTC. It translates to CASSLVGGYGYTF. Drawing the rest from reference TRBV5-4 and TRBJ1-2, the complete variable domain is ETGVTQSPTHLIKTRGQQVTLRCSSQSGHNTVSWYQQALGQGPQFIFQYYREEENGRGNFPPRFSGLQFPNYSSELNVNALELDDSALYLCASSLVGGYGYTFGSGTRLTVV.

This clone has a single count. This rearrangement joins TRBV7-9 to TRBJ2-1, with D possibly being TRBD1 (6 bases). CDR1 and CDR2 (germline): SEHNR, FQNEAQ (reference sequence). Trimming pared 1 base from V and 7 bases from J, leaving 14 bases between. The CDR3 has 15 residues. In DNA form, the CDR3 reads TGTGCCAGCAGCTTAGACAGGGAGCTTCGGAATGAGCAGTTCTTC. Amino acid sequence: CASSLDRELRNEQFF.

In its sample, this clone was seen once. The V call is TRBV7-2, the J call TRBJ2-1, with D perhaps matching TRBD2 (6 bases). Germline loops: CDR1 SGHTA, CDR2 FQGNSA. Deletions cut 1 base from V and 1 base from J, with 8 bases between. The CDR3 has 15 residues. The CDR3 DNA follows: TGTGCCAGCAGCTTAGGTAGCGGATCCTACAATGAGCAGTTCTTC. Translating it yields CASSLGSGSYNEQFF.

The chain has TRBV28 and TRBJ2-5, with 9 nucleotides matching TRBD1. Germline CDR1 is MDHEN and CDR2 is SYDVKM. Trimming removed 5 bases from V and 7 bases from J; junction bases left unmatched: 11. The CDR3 is 15 amino acids. The CDR3 DNA follows: TGTGCCAGCAGTAGTAACACAGGGGGCGTTGGGACCCAGTACTTC. Translated: CASSSNTGGVGTQYF.

V is TRBV9 and J is TRBJ2-2, with a tentative D call TRBD1 (7 bases). The CDR3 is 14 amino acids. Trimming pared 7 bases from V and 4 bases from J, leaving 14 bases between. The germline V gene has CDR1 SGDLS and CDR2 YYNGEE. The CDR3 DNA reads TGTGCCAGCCAAACAGGGGACTTCACCGGGGAGCTGTTTTTT. It codes for CASQTGDFTGELFF.

V is TRBV10-1 and J is TRBJ2-7; a possible D gene is TRBD1 (6 bases). Germline-derived CDR1 and CDR2 are WNHNN and SYGVQD (reference sequence). The V gene lost 6 bases and the J gene lost 2 bases, with 20 bases spanning the gap. The CDR3 extends over 16 amino acids. The CDR3 DNA sequence: TGCGCCAGCAGACCCTCTACAGGGAGTGGGACCTACGAGCAGTACTTC. Its protein product is CASRPSTGSGTYEQYF.

This clone is judged medium-sized. The J gene is TRBJ1-4, the V gene TRBV6-1; possible D gene TRBD1, 5 bases. This CDR3 is 18 amino acids long. CDR1 MNHNS and CDR2 SASEGT come from the germline V gene. The V end was cut by 2 bases, the J end by 0 bases, with 16 bases between. CDR3 coding DNA: TGTGCCAGCAGTGAAAACCCGGGGGAAATTGCAACTAATGAAAAACTGTTTTTT. Protein sequence: CASSENPGEIATNEKLFF.

The rearrangement links TRBV2 to TRBJ1-4, with D perhaps TRBD1 (5 bases). The CDR3 totals 14 residues. V lost 4 bases and J lost 8, with 14 bases in between. Germline CDR1 and CDR2: SNHLY and FYNNEI. CDR3 protein: CASSVGSGGEKLFF. DNA of the CDR3: TGTGCCAGCAGTGTTGGCAGCGGGGGGGAAAAACTGTTTTTT.

The table lists this clone with a count of one. This chain links TRBV18 with TRBJ2-5; 7 bases align to TRBD1. From germline, CDR1 is KGHSH and CDR2 LQKENI. J gave up 3 bases and V 6 bases, and 4 bases lay outside the gene matches. The CDR3 is 13 amino acids. The CDR3 DNA reads TGTGCCAGCTCGCCCGACAGGGAAGAGACCCAGTACTTC. Amino acid sequence: CASSPDREETQYF.

The genes are TRBV28 and TRBJ2-7; 8 nucleotides agree with TRBD2. Trimming at V came to 5 bases and at J to 6 bases, leaving 3 bases not matched to a gene. Germline V gives CDR1 MDHEN, CDR2 SYDVKM. CDR3 length: 12 amino acids. CDR3 sequence reads: CASSGSGGEQYF. The CDR3 DNA is TGTGCCAGCAGTGGGAGCGGGGGCGAGCAGTACTTC.

This rearrangement joins TRBV2 to TRBJ2-7; D unresolved. The germline V gene has CDR1 SNHLY and CDR2 FYNNEI. This CDR3 comprises 13 residues. V lost 4 bases, J lost 1 base, and 8 bases lay in between. The CDR3 nucleotides read TGTGCCAGCAGTGTTTTCAGGTCCTACGAGCAGTACTTC. This gives the protein CASSVFRSYEQYF.